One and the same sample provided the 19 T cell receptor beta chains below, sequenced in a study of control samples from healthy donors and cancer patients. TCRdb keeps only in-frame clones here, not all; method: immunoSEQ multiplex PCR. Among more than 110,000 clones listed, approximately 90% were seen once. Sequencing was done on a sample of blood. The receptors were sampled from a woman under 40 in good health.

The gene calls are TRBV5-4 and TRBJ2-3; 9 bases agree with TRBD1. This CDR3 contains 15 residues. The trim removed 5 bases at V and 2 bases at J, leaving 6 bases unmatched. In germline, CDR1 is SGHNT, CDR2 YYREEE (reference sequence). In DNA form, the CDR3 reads TGTGCCAGCAGAAGCCGGACAGGGGCCACAGATACGCAGTATTTT. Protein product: CASRSRTGATDTQYF.

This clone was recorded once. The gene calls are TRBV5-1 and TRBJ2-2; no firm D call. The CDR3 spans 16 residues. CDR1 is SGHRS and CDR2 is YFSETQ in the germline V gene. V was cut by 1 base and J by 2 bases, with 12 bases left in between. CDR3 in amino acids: CASSLFGASNTGELFF. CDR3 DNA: TGCGCCAGCAGCTTGTTTGGAGCGTCTAACACCGGGGAGCTGTTTTTT.

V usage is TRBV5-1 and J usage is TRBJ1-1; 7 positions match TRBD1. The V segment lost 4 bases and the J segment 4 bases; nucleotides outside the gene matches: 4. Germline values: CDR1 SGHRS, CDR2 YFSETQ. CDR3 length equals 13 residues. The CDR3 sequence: CASSQAGGTEAFF. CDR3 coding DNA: TGCGCCAGCAGCCAGGCAGGGGGCACTGAAGCTTTCTTT.

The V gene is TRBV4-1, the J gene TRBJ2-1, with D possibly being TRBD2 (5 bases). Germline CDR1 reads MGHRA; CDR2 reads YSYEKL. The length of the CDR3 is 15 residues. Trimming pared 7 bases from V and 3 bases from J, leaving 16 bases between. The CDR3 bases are TGCGCCAGCACCCCCAGGAGCGGCGGCTACAATGAGCAGTTCTTC. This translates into CASTPRSGGYNEQFF.

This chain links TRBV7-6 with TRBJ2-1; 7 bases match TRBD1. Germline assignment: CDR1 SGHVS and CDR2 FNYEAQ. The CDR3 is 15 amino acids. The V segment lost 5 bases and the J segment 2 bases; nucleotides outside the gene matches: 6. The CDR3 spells CASSQDRDPYNEQFF. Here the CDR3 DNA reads TGTGCCAGCAGCCAAGACAGGGACCCCTACAATGAGCAGTTCTTC. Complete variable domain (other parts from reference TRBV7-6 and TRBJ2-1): GAGVSQSPRYKVTKRGQDVALRCDPISGHVSLYWYRQALGQGPEFLTYFNYEAQQDKSGLPNDRFSAERPEGSISTLTIQRTEQRDSAMYRCASSQDRDPYNEQFFGPGTRLTVL.

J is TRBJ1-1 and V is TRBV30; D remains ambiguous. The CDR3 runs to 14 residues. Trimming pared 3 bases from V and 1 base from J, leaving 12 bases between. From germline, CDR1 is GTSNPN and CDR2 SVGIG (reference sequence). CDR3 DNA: TGTGCCTGGAGGCTGGGCCAGGCGAACACTGAAGCTTTCTTT. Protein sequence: CAWRLGQANTEAFF.

The DNA of the CDR3 is TGTGCCAGCAGCCGTACAGGGGGACTAGCGGGGGCCTACAATGAGCAGTTCTTC. Protein: CASSRTGGLAGAYNEQFF. The genes are TRBV5-4 and TRBJ2-1, with TRBD2 matching 14 bases. This CDR3 spans 18 amino acids. CDR1 SGHNT and CDR2 YYREEE come from the germline V gene (reference sequence). V gave up 4 bases and J gave up 2 bases; unmatched junction bases: 8.

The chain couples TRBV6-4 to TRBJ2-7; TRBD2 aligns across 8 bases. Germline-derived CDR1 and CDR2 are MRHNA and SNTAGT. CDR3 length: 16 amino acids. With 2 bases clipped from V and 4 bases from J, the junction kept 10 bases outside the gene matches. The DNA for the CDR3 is TGTGCCAGCAGTGACGAGCCTAGCGGGCCACAATACGAGCAGTACTTC. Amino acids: CASSDEPSGPQYEQYF.

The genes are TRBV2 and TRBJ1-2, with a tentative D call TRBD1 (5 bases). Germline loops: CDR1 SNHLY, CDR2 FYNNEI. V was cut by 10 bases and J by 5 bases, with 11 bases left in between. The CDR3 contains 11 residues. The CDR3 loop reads CATQGRYGYTF. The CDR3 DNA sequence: TGTGCCACGCAGGGAAGATATGGCTACACCTTC.

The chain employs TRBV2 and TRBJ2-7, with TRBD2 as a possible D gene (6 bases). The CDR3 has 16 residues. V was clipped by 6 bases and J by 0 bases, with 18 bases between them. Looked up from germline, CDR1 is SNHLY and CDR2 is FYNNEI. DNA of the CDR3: TGTGCCAGCAGACGCGGGGCTAGCGACTACTCCTACGAGCAGTACTTC. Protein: CASRRGASDYSYEQYF.

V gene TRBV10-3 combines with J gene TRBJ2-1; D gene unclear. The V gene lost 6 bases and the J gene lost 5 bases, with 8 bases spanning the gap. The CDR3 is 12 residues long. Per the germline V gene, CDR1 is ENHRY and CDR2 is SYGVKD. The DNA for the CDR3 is TGTGCCATCAGCCCCCTAGACAATGAGCAGTTCTTC. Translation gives CAISPLDNEQFF.

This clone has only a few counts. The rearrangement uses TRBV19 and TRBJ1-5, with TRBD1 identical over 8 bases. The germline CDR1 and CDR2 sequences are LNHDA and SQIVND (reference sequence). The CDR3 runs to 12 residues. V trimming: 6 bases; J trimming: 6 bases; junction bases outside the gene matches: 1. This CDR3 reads CASRDRAQPQHF. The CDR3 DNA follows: TGTGCCAGTAGGGACAGGGCTCAGCCCCAGCATTTT.

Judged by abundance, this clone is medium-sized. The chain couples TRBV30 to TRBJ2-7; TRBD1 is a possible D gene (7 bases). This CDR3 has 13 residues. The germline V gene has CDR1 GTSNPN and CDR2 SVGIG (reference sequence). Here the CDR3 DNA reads TGTGCGATGGAGGGCCCAACAGGGGTCGAGCAGTACTTC. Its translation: CAMEGPTGVEQYF. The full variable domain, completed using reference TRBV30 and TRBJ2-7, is SQTIHQWPATLVQPVGSPLSLECTVEGTSNPNLYWYRQAAGRGLQLLFYSVGIGQISSEVPQNLSASRPQDRQFILSSKKLLLSDSGFYLCAMEGPTGVEQYFGPGTRLTVT.

The CDR3 loop reads CASSHQWTGEATEAFF. The CDR3, as DNA: TGCGCCAGCAGCCACCAATGGACAGGGGAGGCCACTGAAGCTTTCTTT. The rearrangement uses TRBV5-1 and TRBJ1-1; 9 nucleotides line up with TRBD1. After removal of 4 bases from V and 4 bases from J, the junction contained 11 bases not matched to a gene. The germline V gene encodes CDR1 SGHRS and CDR2 YFSETQ. This CDR3 has 16 amino acids. Together with reference TRBV5-1 and TRBJ1-1, the CDR3 gives the full variable domain: KAGVTQTPRYLIKTRGQQVTLSCSPISGHRSVSWYQQTPGQGLQFLFEYFSETQRNKGNFPGRFSGRQFSNSRSEMNVSTLELGDSALYLCASSHQWTGEATEAFFGQGTRLTVV.

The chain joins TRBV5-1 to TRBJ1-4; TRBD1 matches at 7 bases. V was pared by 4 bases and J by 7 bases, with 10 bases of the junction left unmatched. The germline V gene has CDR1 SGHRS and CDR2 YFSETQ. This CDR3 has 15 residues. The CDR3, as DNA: TGCGCCAGCAGCGGTCGACAGGGAGGAGGTGAAAAACTGTTTTTT. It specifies CASSGRQGGGEKLFF.

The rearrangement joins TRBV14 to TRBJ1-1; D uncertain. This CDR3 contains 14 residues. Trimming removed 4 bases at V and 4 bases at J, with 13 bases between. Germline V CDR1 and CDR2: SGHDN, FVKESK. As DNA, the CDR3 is TGTGCCAGCAGCCCCTGGTCGGGTGGCACTGAAGCTTTCTTT. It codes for CASSPWSGGTEAFF.

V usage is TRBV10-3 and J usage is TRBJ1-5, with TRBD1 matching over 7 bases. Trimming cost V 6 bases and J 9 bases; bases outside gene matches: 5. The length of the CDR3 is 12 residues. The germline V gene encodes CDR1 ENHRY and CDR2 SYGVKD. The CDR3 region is CAISDDRAPQHF. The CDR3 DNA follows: TGTGCCATCAGCGACGACAGGGCGCCCCAGCATTTT.

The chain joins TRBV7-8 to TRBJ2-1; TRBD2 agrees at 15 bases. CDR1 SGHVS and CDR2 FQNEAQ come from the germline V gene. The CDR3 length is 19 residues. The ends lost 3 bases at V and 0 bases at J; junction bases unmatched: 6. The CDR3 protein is CASSFTGTSGRSSYNEQFF. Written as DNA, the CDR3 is TGTGCCAGCAGCTTTACCGGGACTAGCGGGAGGAGCTCCTACAATGAGCAGTTCTTC.

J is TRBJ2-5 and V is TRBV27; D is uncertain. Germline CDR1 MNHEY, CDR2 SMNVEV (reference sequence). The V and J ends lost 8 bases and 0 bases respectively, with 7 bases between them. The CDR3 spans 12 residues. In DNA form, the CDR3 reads TGTGCCAGCGGAACCTACCAAGAGACCCAGTACTTC. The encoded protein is CASGTYQETQYF.